These 25 T cell receptor beta chains were all obtained from the same sample, sequenced in a study of regulatory T cells in long-lasting Graves disease. iRepertoire HTBI primers and Arm-PCR of CDR3 regions built TCR beta libraries. One entry per CDR3 protein results from TCRdb running MiXCR on the multiplex PCR reads. The data show 400,000 or so distinct CDR3 sequences, with around 20% seen just once and around 20% held by the top ten. Regarding time point: persistent/refractory GD, antithyroid drugs over 5 years with positive TRAb. Generation of the TCR library employed RNA extracted from PBMCs. The source was peripheral blood mononuclear cells (PBMCs), collected when the disease was refractory, from a patient treated with antithyroid drugs. Receptors were obtained from a female donor with Graves disease.

This clonotype was seen repeatedly, ten times or more. This chain uses TRBV10-3 with TRBJ2-7; tentatively, D is TRBD2 (6 bases). V lost 3 bases, J lost 3 bases, and 15 bases lay in between. Germline V lookup: CDR1 ENHRY, CDR2 SYGVKD. The CDR3 contains 15 residues. The CDR3 DNA follows: TGTGCCATCAGTGAATCCGGGACGGAGGGCTACGAGCAGTACTTC. It specifies CAISESGTEGYEQYF.

This clonotype showed up just once. A much larger clone differs by one base, so this may be a read error. This chain links TRBV6-1 with TRBJ2-7, with 7 bases identical to TRBD2. The CDR3 totals 14 residues. Germline V gives CDR1 MNHNS, CDR2 SASEGT. This CDR3 reads CATGIQGLSCEQYF. The CDR3, as DNA: TGTGCCACCGGAATTCAGGGACTATCCTGCGAGCAGTACTTC.

This clonotype has just one count. The rearrangement joins TRBV14 to TRBJ2-5; no reliable D call. This CDR3 is 14 amino acids long. CDR1 SGHDN and CDR2 FVKESK come from the germline V gene. The V gene lost 0 bases and the J gene lost 1 base, with 6 bases spanning the gap. The chain's CDR3 is CASSQEAFQETQYF. CDR3 nucleotide sequence: TGTGCCAGCAGCCAAGAAGCCTTCCAAGAGACCCAGTACTTC.

This chain links TRBV9 with TRBJ1-6; 7 bases align to TRBD1. The CDR3 contains 17 residues. The germline CDR1 and CDR2 sequences are SGDLS and YYNGEE. V was clipped by 0 bases and J by 8 bases; unmatched bases: 11. CDR3 DNA sequence: TGTGCCAGCAGCGTAGGGGAAGACAGGGCCAGTGATTCACCCCTCCACTTT. Its translation: CASSVGEDRASDSPLHF.

A note on this clonotype: Relative to the germline gene, one junction end is altered; a read error may explain this. The chain is built from TRBV30 and TRBJ2-7; the match to TRBD1 covers 7 bases. This CDR3 has 15 amino acids. Germline loops: CDR1 GTSNPN, CDR2 SVGIG (reference sequence). The CDR3 loop reads CASLRVGTEPYEQHF. As DNA, the CDR3 is TGTGCCTCCCTACGAGTCGGGACAGAACCCTACGAGCAGCACTTC.

This clonotype was detected ten times or more. The V gene is TRBV11-3, the J gene TRBJ1-2; D is unclear. The length of the CDR3 is 14 residues. Germline V gene sequence: CDR1 SGHNT, CDR2 YENEEA. The V end lost 0 bases, the J end lost 8 bases, and 13 bases lay between the germline ends. The CDR3 loop reads CASSLDREWGGYTF. The CDR3 DNA reads as TGTGCCAGCAGCTTAGACCGGGAATGGGGAGGCTACACCTTC.

Only a few counts were recorded for this clonotype. This chain connects TRBV6-5 to TRBJ2-6; no clear D. With 2 bases removed from V and 3 bases from J, the gap between germline ends came to 17 bases. CDR1 is MNHEY and CDR2 is SVGAGI in the germline V gene. The CDR3 consists of 18 residues. CDR3 in DNA: TGTGCCAGCAGTTACGAGGCGGCAGGTTTTTATGGGGCCAACGTCCTGACTTTC. Its protein product is CASSYEAAGFYGANVLTF.

This clonotype showed up just a few times. The V call is TRBV10-3, the J call TRBJ2-2; the match to TRBD2 covers 7 bases. Germline trimming cut 2 bases from V and 1 base from J; bases unmatched to any gene: 1. Germline CDR1 reads ENHRY; CDR2 reads SYGVKD. This CDR3 has 15 amino acids. CDR3 protein: CAISEKRENTGELFF. In DNA, the CDR3 is TGTGCCATCAGTGAGAAGCGGGAGAACACCGGGGAGCTGTTTTTT.

The chain recombines TRBV20-1 with TRBJ2-1, with 10 nucleotides matching TRBD2. The CDR3 is 17 amino acids. Trimming took 0 bases from V and 4 from J; bases not matched to a gene: 9. Germline CDR1 reads DFQATT; CDR2 reads SNEGSKA (reference sequence). CDR3 sequence (DNA): TGCAGTGCTAGAGATCGTACTAGCGGGATTTCTTACAATGAGCAGTTCTTC. Protein product: CSARDRTSGISYNEQFF.

This clonotype was counted ten times or more. The V and J genes are TRBV28 and TRBJ2-7; D is undetermined. Germline CDR1 MDHEN, CDR2 SYDVKM. V was pared by 5 bases and J by 2 bases, with 7 bases between. This CDR3 comprises 12 residues. The CDR3 nucleotides read TGTGCCAGCAGTCTATTTCCCTACGAGCAGTACTTC. Its protein is CASSLFPYEQYF.

The sample holds a few counts of this clonotype. The rearrangement uses TRBV6-2 or TRBV6-3 and TRBJ2-1; weak D call: TRBD2 (6 bases). Trimming shortened V by 5 bases and J by 3 bases, and 14 bases separated the two germline ends. This CDR3 is built from 15 residues. CDR1 and CDR2 (germline): MNHEY, SVGEGT. The CDR3 reads CASSEVGGSYNEQFF. DNA for the CDR3: TGTGCCAGCAGTGAGGTTGGGGGGAGCTACAATGAGCAGTTCTTC.

This clonotype occurred many times. The chain joins TRBV2 to TRBJ1-5, with D tentatively TRBD1 (6 bases). Germline V gene lookup returns CDR1 SNHLY and CDR2 FYNNEI. With 4 bases removed from V and 3 bases from J, the gap between germline ends came to 19 bases. The CDR3 has 17 amino acids. The CDR3 bases are TGTGCCAGCAGTGTGTCCCCAGGGGTGACGGTCAATCAGCCCCAGCATTTT. It translates to CASSVSPGVTVNQPQHF.

The sample holds many counts of this clonotype. The rearrangement joins TRBV7-2 to TRBJ1-4, with D unclear. Germline-derived CDR1 and CDR2 are SGHTA and FQGNSA. The ends were cut back, 2 bases at V and 8 bases at J, with 12 bases in the middle. This CDR3 region has 14 residues. The CDR3 loop reads CASSLQTPSEKLFF. The CDR3 nucleotides are TGTGCCAGCAGCTTACAGACCCCTAGCGAAAAACTGTTTTTT. The entire variable domain, with the rest obtained from reference TRBV7-2 and TRBJ1-4, is as follows: GAGVSQSPSNKVTEKGKDVELRCDPISGHTALYWYRQSLGQGLEFLIYFQGNSAPDKSGLPSDRFSAERTGGSVSTLTIQRTQQEDSAVYLCASSLQTPSEKLFFGSGTQLSVL.

The chain carries TRBV4-1 and TRBJ2-2; D is unclear. Germline V gene lookup returns CDR1 MGHRA and CDR2 YSYEKL. Trimming left V 2 bases short and J 6 bases short, with 7 bases between. The CDR3 spans 13 residues. Here the CDR3 reads CASSQFGPGELFF. In nucleotides, the CDR3 is TGCGCCAGCAGCCAATTCGGGCCCGGGGAGCTGTTTTTT.

The DNA for the CDR3 is TGCGCCAGCAGCCAAGGCAGGGGCCCCTACGAGCAGTACTTC. Translating it yields CASSQGRGPYEQYF. The chain combines TRBV4-3 with TRBJ2-7; possible D gene TRBD1, 6 bases. CDR3 length: 14 residues. Germline V gene data show CDR1 as LGHNA and CDR2 as YSLEER. V lost 1 base to trimming and J lost 2 bases, with 9 bases between them.

In this sample, this clonotype turned up many times. The chain uses TRBV30 and TRBJ1-2; D not resolved. CDR1 and CDR2 from the germline V gene are GTSNPN and SVGIG (reference sequence). The CDR3 has 13 amino acids. The V and J ends lost 0 bases and 3 bases respectively, with 8 bases between them. CDR3 bases: TGTGCCTGGAGTGTACAAGGATACTATGGCTACACCTTC. This codes for CAWSVQGYYGYTF.

The chain links TRBV2 to TRBJ2-7, with D hard to call. Germline CDR1 SNHLY, CDR2 FYNNEI. The CDR3 covers 16 residues. The ends were cut back, 7 bases at V and 3 bases at J, with 22 bases in the middle. CDR3 sequence (DNA): TGTGCCAGCACCCCGATGGCCACCAATATTCTCTACGAGCAGTACTTC. This sequence encodes CASTPMATNILYEQYF. Combining the CDR3 with reference TRBV2 and TRBJ2-7 gives the whole variable domain EPEVTQTPSHQVTQMGQEVILRCVPISNHLYFYWYRQILGQKVEFLVSFYNNEISEKSEIFDDQFSVERPDGSNFTLKIRSTKLEDSAMYFCASTPMATNILYEQYFGPGTRLTVT.

This chain uses TRBV25-1 with TRBJ2-7; D could derive from TRBD1 or TRBD2 (5 bases each). This CDR3 is 13 amino acids long. In germline, CDR1 is MGHDK, CDR2 SYGVNS. V lost 6 bases and J 7 bases, leaving 16 bases between the germline ends. As DNA, the CDR3 is TGTGCCAGCAGAGGGGAGCTACCTTGGGAGCAGTACTTC. This translates into CASRGELPWEQYF.

This chain joins TRBV12-3 or TRBV12-4 and TRBJ2-1; the match to TRBD2 covers 11 bases. This CDR3 has 16 amino acids. J gave up 2 bases and V 5 bases, and 5 bases lay outside the gene matches. Here the CDR3 reads CASSAKLAGAYNEQFF. The CDR3 DNA is TGTGCCAGCAGTGCCAAACTAGCGGGAGCCTACAATGAGCAGTTCTTC.

This clonotype was counted many times. The CDR3 DNA sequence: TGTGCCAGCATAAGTACGACCAAAAACATTCAGTACTTC. Protein sequence: CASISTTKNIQYF. The rearrangement uses TRBV28 and TRBJ2-4; D unresolved. The germline V gene has CDR1 MDHEN and CDR2 SYDVKM. V dropped 7 bases and J dropped 2 bases, with 9 bases sitting between them. This CDR3 spans 13 amino acids. Using reference TRBV28 and TRBJ2-4 for the parts outside the CDR3, the full variable domain is DVKVTQSSRYLVKRTGEKVFLECVQDMDHENMFWYRQDPGLGLRLIYFSYDVKMKEKGDIPEGYSVSREKKERFSLILESASTNQTSMYLCASISTTKNIQYFGAGTRLSVL.

This clonotype was counted ten times or more. The chain is built from TRBV3-1 and TRBJ1-4; D call uncertain. V shed 1 base and J shed 4 bases, with 4 bases lying between them. Germline lookup yields CDR1 LGHDT and CDR2 YNNKEL (reference sequence). The CDR3 has 13 amino acids. The DNA of the CDR3 is TGTGCCAGCAGCCAAGGGAGTAATGAAAAACTGTTTTTT. Translated, it gives CASSQGSNEKLFF.

Comments on this clonotype: A far more abundant clone sits one base away, making this likely a read error. The V call is TRBV27, the J call TRBJ2-2; TRBD2 aligns across 7 bases. The CDR3 runs 15 residues. Germline V CDR1 and CDR2: MNHEY, SMNVEV (reference sequence). The CDR3 protein is CASSYLAVNTGEPFF. In nucleotides, the CDR3 is TGTGCCAGCAGTTACCTAGCGGTGAACACCGGGGAGCCGTTTTTT.

This clonotype was found a few times. The rearrangement uses TRBV11-2 and TRBJ2-6, with D tentatively TRBD1 (5 bases). The CDR3 totals 15 residues. V lost 4 bases and J 0 bases, leaving 7 bases between the germline ends. Germline loops: CDR1 SGHAT, CDR2 FQNNGV. The CDR3 sequence is CASSSTVSGANVLTF. Written as DNA, the CDR3 is TGTGCCAGCAGCTCGACAGTCTCTGGGGCCAACGTCCTGACTTTC.

The table lists this clonotype with a count of one. The chain couples TRBV29-1 to TRBJ2-5; D is perhaps TRBD1 or TRBD2 (6 bases each). Germline values: CDR1 SQVTM, CDR2 ANQGSEA. Deletions cut 0 bases from V and 2 bases from J, with 16 bases between. The CDR3 contains 16 residues. The CDR3 DNA reads as TGCAGCGTTGAAGATCCGGGGGCAGGGCGTCAAGAGACCCAGTACTTC. Its protein product is CSVEDPGAGRQETQYF.

There are a few counts of this clonotype. The CDR3: CSARGGTDTQYF. CDR3 nucleotide sequence: TGCAGTGCTAGAGGAGGAACGGATACGCAGTATTTT. The rearrangement uses TRBV20-1 and TRBJ2-3; unclear D gene. From germline, CDR1 is DFQATT and CDR2 SNEGSKA (reference sequence). The CDR3 spans 12 residues. The germline V and J ends were trimmed by 1 base and 6 bases, with 8 bases remaining between them.